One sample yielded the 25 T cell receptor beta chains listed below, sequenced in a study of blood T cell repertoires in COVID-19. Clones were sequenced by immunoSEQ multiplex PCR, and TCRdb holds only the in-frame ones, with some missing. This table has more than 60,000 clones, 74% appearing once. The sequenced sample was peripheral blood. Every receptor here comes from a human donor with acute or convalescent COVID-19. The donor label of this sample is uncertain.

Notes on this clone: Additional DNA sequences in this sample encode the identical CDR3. CDR3 amino acids: CASSYGGPGANVLTF. In DNA, the CDR3 is TGTGCCAGCAGTTACGGGGGCCCCGGGGCCAACGTCCTGACTTTC. The V gene is TRBV6-5, the J gene TRBJ2-6, with D perhaps TRBD1 (6 bases). CDR1 and CDR2 from the germline V gene are MNHEY and SVGAGI. Trimming left V 2 bases short and J 4 bases short, with 9 bases between. CDR3 length: 15 amino acids.

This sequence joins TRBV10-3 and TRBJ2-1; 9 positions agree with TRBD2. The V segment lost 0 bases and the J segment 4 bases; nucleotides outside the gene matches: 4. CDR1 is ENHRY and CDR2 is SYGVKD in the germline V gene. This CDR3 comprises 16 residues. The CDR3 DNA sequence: TGTGCCATCAGTGAGTCTAGCGGGAGCGGATACAATGAGCAGTTCTTC. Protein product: CAISESSGSGYNEQFF.

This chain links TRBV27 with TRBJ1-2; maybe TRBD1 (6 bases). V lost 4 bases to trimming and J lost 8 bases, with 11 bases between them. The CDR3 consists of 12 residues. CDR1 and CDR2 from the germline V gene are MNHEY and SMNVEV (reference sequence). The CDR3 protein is CASSSGVGGYTF. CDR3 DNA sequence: TGTGCCAGCAGTTCAGGGGTGGGAGGCTACACCTTC.

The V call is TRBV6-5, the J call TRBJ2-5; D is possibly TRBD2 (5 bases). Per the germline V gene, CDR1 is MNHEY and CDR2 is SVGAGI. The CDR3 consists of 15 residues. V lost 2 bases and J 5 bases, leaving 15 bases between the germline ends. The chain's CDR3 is CASSYNLPGKETQYF. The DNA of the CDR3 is TGTGCCAGCAGTTACAATCTCCCGGGGAAGGAGACCCAGTACTTC.

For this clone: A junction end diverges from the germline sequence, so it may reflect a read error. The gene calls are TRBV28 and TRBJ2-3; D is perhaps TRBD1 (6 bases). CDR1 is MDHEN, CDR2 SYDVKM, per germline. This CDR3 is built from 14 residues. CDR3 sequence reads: CASRGGGGTDTQYF. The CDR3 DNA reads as TGTGCCAGCAGAGGAGGTGGGGGCACGGATACGCAGTATTTT.

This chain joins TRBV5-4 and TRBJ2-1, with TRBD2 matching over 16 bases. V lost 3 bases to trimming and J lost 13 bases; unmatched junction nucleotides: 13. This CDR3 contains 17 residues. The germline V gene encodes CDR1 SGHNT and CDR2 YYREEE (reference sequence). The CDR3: CASSSRGLGLAGGIQFF. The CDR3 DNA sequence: TGTGCCAGCAGCTCCCGGGGCCTGGGACTAGCGGGGGGGATTCAGTTCTTC.

The CDR3 region is CASSVHQGSNYGYTF. Written as DNA, the CDR3 is TGTGCCAGCAGCGTACACCAGGGTTCTAACTATGGCTACACCTTC. The chain recombines TRBV9 with TRBJ1-2; D possibly corresponds to TRBD1 (5 bases). Germline V lookup: CDR1 SGDLS, CDR2 YYNGEE. This CDR3 spans 15 amino acids. Trimming cost V 1 base and J 0 bases, with 10 bases left between them.

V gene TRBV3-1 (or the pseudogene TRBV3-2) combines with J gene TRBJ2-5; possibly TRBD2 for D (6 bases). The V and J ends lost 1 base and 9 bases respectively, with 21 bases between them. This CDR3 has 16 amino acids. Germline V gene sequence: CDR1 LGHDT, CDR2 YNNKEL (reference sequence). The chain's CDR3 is CASSQGGRAGQRAQYF. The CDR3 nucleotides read TGTGCCAGCAGCCAAGGTGGCAGGGCGGGGCAGAGGGCCCAGTACTTC.

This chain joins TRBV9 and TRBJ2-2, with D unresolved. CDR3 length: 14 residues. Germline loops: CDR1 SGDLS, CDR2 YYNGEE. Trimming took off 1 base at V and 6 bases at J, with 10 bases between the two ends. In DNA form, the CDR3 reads TGTGCCAGCAGCGTATCAGCAGGTCCCGGGGAGCTGTTTTTT. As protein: CASSVSAGPGELFF.

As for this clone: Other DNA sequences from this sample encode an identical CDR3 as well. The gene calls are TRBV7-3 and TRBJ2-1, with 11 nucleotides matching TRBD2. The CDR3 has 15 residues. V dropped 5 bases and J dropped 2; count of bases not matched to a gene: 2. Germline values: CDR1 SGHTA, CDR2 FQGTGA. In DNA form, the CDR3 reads TGTGCCAGCAGCCTAGCGGGAGGACCCTACAATGAGCAGTTCTTC. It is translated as CASSLAGGPYNEQFF.

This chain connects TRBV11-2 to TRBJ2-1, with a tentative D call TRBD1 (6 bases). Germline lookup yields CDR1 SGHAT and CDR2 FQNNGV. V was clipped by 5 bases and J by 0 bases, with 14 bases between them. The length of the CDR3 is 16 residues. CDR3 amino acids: CASSTGTITSYNEQFF. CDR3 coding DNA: TGTGCCAGCAGCACCGGGACAATCACCTCCTACAATGAGCAGTTCTTC.

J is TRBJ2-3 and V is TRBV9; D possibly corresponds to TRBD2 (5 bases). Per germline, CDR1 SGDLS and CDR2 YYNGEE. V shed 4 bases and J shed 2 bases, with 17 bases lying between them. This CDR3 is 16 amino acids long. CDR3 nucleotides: TGTGCCAGCAGCCGCCAAAGTGGGAGTCTCACAGATACGCAGTATTTT. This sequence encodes CASSRQSGSLTDTQYF.

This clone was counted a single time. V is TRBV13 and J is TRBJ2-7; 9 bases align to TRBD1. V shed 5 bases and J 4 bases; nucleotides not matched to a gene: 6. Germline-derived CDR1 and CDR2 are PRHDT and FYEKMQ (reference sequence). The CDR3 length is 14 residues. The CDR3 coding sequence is TGTGCCAGCAGCAGAACGGGACAGGGTTACGAGCAGTACGTC. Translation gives CASSRTGQGYEQYV.

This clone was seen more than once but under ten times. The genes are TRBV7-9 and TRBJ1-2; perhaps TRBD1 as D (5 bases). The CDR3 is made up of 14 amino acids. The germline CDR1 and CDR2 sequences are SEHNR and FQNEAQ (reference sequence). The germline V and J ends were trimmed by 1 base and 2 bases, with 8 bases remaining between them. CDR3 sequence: CASSLETENYGYTF. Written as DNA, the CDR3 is TGTGCCAGCAGCTTAGAGACAGAGAACTATGGCTACACCTTC. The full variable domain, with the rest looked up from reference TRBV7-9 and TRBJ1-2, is DTGVSQNPRHKITKRGQNVTFRCDPISEHNRLYWYRQTLGQGPEFLTYFQNEAQLEKSRLLSDRFSAERPKGSFSTLEIQRTEQGDSAMYLCASSLETENYGYTFGSGTRLTVV.

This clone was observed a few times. The DNA of the CDR3 is TGTGCCAGCACGAACCAGGGCTCGGGGGCCAACGTCCTGACTTTC. It translates to CASTNQGSGANVLTF. The rearrangement uses TRBV2 and TRBJ2-6; possibly TRBD1 for D (5 bases). Germline CDR1 SNHLY, CDR2 FYNNEI. Trimming took 7 bases from V and 4 from J, leaving 14 bases between them. CDR3 length equals 15 residues.

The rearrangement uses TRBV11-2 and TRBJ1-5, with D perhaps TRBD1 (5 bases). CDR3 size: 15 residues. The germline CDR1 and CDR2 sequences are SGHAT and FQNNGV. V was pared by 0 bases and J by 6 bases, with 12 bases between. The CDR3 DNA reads TGTGCCAGCAGCTTAGATGGGGCCACGGGTCAGCCCCAGCATTTT. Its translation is CASSLDGATGQPQHF.

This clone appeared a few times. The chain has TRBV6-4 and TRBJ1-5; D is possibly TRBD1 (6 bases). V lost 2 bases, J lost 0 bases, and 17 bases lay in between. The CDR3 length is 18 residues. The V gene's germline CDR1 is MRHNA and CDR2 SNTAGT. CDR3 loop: CASSDGTPLPYSNQPQHF. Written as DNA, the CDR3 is TGTGCCAGCAGTGACGGGACACCTTTGCCGTATAGCAATCAGCCCCAGCATTTT.

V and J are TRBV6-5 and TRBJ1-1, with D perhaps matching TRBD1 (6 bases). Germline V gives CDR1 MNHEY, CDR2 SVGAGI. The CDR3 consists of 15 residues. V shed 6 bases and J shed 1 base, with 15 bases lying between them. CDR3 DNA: TGTGCCAGCAGCTCTGGGGGCCTAAGGAACACTGAAGCTTTCTTT. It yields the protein CASSSGGLRNTEAFF.

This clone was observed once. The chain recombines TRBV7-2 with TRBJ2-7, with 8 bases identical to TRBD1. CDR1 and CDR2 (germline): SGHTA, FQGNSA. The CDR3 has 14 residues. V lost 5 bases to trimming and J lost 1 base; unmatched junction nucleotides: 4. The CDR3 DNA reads TGTGCCAGCAGCCCCAGGACAGGGTCCTACGAGCAGTACTTC. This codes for CASSPRTGSYEQYF.

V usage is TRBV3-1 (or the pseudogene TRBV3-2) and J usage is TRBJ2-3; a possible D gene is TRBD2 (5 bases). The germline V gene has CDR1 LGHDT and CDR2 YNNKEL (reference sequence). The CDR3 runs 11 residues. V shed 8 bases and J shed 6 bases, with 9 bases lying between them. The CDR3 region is CASGAADTQYF. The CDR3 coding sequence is TGTGCCAGCGGAGCGGCGGATACGCAGTATTTT.

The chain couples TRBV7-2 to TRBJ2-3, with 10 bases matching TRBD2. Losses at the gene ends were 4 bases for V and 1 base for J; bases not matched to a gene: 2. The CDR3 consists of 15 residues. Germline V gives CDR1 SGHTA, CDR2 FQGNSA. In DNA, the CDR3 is TGTGCCAGCAGCTACGGGACTAGCGGCACAGATACGCAGTATTTT. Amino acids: CASSYGTSGTDTQYF.

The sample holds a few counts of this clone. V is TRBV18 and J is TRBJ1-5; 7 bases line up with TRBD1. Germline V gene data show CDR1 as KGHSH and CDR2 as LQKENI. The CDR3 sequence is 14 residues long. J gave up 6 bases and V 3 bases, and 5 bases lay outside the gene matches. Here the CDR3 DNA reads TGTGCCAGCTCACCGAACAGGGGTGGTCAGCCCCAGCATTTT. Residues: CASSPNRGGQPQHF. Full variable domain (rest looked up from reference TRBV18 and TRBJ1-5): NAGVMQNPRHLVRRRGQEARLRCSPMKGHSHVYWYRQLPEEGLKFMVYLQKENIIDESGMPKERFSAEFPKEGPSILRIQQVVRGDSAAYFCASSPNRGGQPQHFGDGTRLSIL.

The CDR3: CASSLTAGGDEQFF. CDR3 coding DNA: TGTGCCAGCAGCTTAACCGCGGGAGGGGATGAGCAGTTCTTC. The chain links TRBV7-3 to TRBJ2-1; 9 bases fit TRBD2. The V gene's germline CDR1 is SGHTA and CDR2 FQGTGA. J was trimmed by 8 bases and V by 0 bases; bases with no gene match: 2. CDR3 size: 14 residues.

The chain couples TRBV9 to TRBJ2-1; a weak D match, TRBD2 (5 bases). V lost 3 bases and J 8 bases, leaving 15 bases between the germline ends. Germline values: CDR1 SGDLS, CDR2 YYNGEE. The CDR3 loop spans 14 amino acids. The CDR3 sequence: CASSDRGHSDEQFF. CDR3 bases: TGTGCCAGCAGCGATCGGGGTCATAGCGATGAGCAGTTCTTC.

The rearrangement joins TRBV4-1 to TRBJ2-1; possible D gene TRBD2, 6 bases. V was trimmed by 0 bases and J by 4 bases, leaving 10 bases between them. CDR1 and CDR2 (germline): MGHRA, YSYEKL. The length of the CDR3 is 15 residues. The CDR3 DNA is TGCGCCAGCAGCCAAGAGGGACTGGAATACAATGAGCAGTTCTTC. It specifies CASSQEGLEYNEQFF.